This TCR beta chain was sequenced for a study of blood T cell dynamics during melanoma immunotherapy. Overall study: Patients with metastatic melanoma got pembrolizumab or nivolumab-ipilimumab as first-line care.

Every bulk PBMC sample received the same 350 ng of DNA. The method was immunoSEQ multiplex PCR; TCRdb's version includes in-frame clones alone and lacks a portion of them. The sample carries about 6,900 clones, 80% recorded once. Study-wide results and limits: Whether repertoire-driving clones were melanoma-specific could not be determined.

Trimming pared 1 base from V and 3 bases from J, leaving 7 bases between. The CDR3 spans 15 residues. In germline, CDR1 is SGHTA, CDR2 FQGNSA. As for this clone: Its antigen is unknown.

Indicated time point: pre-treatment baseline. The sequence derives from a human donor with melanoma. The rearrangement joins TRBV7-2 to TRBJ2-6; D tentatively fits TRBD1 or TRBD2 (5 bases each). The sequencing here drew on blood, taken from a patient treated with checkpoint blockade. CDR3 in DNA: TGTGCCAGCAGCTTAGATGGGGGTGGGGCCAACGTCCTGACTTTC. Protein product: CASSLDGGGANVLTF.